This TCR beta chain was identified during a study of cytomegalovirus exposure and HLA in healthy donors. A note on this clone: The antigen is not known.

Germline CDR1 is MNHEY and CDR2 is SMNVEV (reference sequence). Deletions cut 3 bases from V and 2 bases from J, with 11 bases between. CDR3 length equals 14 residues. Findings and limits, study-wide: The likely explanation for a cluster of highly shared sequence variants was sequencing artifact.

The study ran its PCR with 60 Vbeta and 13 Jbeta primers. Source study methods: About 11 million of the 75 million to 95 million unique TCR beta chains counted in a later analysis were shared. Sequenced by immunoSEQ multiplex PCR; TCRdb stores in-frame clones only, minus some. V and J calls and clone size come straight from that table; D and trimming were deduced from the DNA. The sample records under 200,000 clones, around 80% being singletons. The sequence was collected from a woman in her forties or fifties in good health and CMV-seronegative. Sequenced input: PBMCs. The chain couples TRBV27 to TRBJ2-7, with D perhaps TRBD2 (6 bases). As DNA, the CDR3 is TGTGCCAGCAGTTTGCGGGAACCACCCTACGAGCAGTACTTC. Translation gives CASSLREPPYEQYF.